These 7 T cell receptor beta chains originate from one sample sequenced in a study of blood T cell repertoires in COVID-19. Clones were sequenced by immunoSEQ multiplex PCR, and TCRdb holds only the in-frame ones, with some missing. The sample yields some 320,000 clones, around 87% seen once. Sequenced: peripheral blood. All receptors derive from a woman between 45 and 65 years old who had recovered from COVID-19.

This clone has only one observation. The chain is built from TRBV6-1 and TRBJ2-5; 7 bases fit TRBD1. Per the germline V gene, CDR1 is MNHNS and CDR2 is SASEGT. Trimming cost V 2 bases and J 1 base; bases outside gene matches: 4. The CDR3 runs to 15 residues. The CDR3 DNA follows: TGTGCCAGCAGTGAATTGACAGGGAGCCAAGAGACCCAGTACTTC. This sequence encodes CASSELTGSQETQYF.

This chain links TRBV7-8 with TRBJ1-1; a weak D match, TRBD1 (5 bases). The V and J ends lost 2 bases and 5 bases respectively, with 15 bases between them. The CDR3 is made up of 15 amino acids. Germline V gene data show CDR1 as SGHVS and CDR2 as FQNEAQ. DNA for the CDR3: TGTGCCAGCAGCTTACAGGGAAAATCGAATACTGAAGCTTTCTTT. Its translation: CASSLQGKSNTEAFF.

The chain links TRBV19 to TRBJ2-1; D might be TRBD2 (5 bases). Germline V gene lookup returns CDR1 LNHDA and CDR2 SQIVND (reference sequence). The CDR3 has 13 residues. Trimming shortened V by 1 base and J by 10 bases, and 11 bases separated the two germline ends. CDR3: CASSIGPRGEQFF. The CDR3 region has the DNA TGTGCCAGTAGTATAGGACCCCGCGGGGAGCAGTTCTTC.

Comments on this clone: Other DNA sequences in the same sample also yield this CDR3. This chain links TRBV7-2 with TRBJ2-7; 7 positions agree with TRBD2. The length of the CDR3 is 14 residues. Germline CDR1 reads SGHTA; CDR2 reads FQGNSA. V was clipped by 0 bases and J by 5 bases; unmatched bases: 4. For the CDR3, the DNA is TGTGCCAGCAGCTTAGCGGGAGGGCCAGACGAGCAGTACTTC. This translates into CASSLAGGPDEQYF.

The V gene is TRBV7-2, the J gene TRBJ2-7; no firm D call. V gave up 0 bases and J gave up 2 bases, with 17 bases separating them. This CDR3 contains 17 residues. Germline CDR1 reads SGHTA; CDR2 reads FQGNSA. The CDR3 DNA reads as TGTGCCAGCAGCTTAGCGTGGCCTCAGTCGGCGGCCTACGAGCAGTACTTC. Its translation: CASSLAWPQSAAYEQYF.

About this clone itself: Other nucleotide sequences from this sample produce the same CDR3. The chain carries TRBV15 and TRBJ1-3; 7 positions match TRBD1. With V trimmed by 0 bases and J by 1 base, 0 bases remained unmatched. The CDR3 consists of 15 residues. CDR1 and CDR2 from the germline V gene are LNHNV and YYDKDF (reference sequence). The CDR3 DNA reads as TGTGCCACCAGCAGAGACAGGGGGTCTGGAAACACCATATATTTT. The encoded protein is CATSRDRGSGNTIYF.

This rearrangement joins TRBV14 to TRBJ2-2, with 9 positions matching TRBD1. After removal of 4 bases from V and 1 base from J, the junction contained 7 bases not matched to a gene. The germline gives CDR1 SGHDN, CDR2 FVKESK. CDR3 length: 17 residues. The CDR3 here is CASSPDRGTVNTGELFF. The DNA of the CDR3 is TGTGCCAGCAGCCCGGACAGGGGCACAGTGAACACCGGGGAGCTGTTTTTT.